The sequence of this TCR beta chain was determined in a study of T cells after posttransplantation cyclophosphamide. CDR1 and CDR2 from the germline V gene are MNHEY and SVGAGI. The CDR3 covers 12 residues. V lost 7 bases to trimming and J lost 5 bases, with 11 bases between them. Using immunoSEQ multiplex PCR, the repertoire was profiled, and TCRdb retains in-frame clones only, with some absent. The sample contains a few thousand clones, about four fifths of which appear only once. Treatment was busulfan-fludarabine conditioning, a marrow graft, and cyclophosphamide on days +3 and +4. The J gene is TRBJ1-1, the V gene TRBV6-5; D is unclear. This sequence was found in a male patient between 45 and 59 years old who received an allogeneic stem cell transplant from a related donor and was CMV-positive. Some T cells may arise from the graft donor. The specimen comprised PBMCs, sampled after allogeneic stem cell transplant with posttransplant cyclophosphamide. The CDR3, as DNA: TGTGCCAGCAAAACCGAGGAGACTGAAGCTTTCTTT. This sequence encodes CASKTEETEAFF.